This TCR beta chain derives from a study of blood T cell repertoires in COVID-19. Generated by immunoSEQ multiplex PCR, the TCRdb table keeps only in-frame clones and is missing some. The profile shows about 94,000 clones, more than 75% of them singletons. Germline CDR1 SNHLY, CDR2 FYNNEI. The V gene lost 8 bases and the J gene lost 0 bases, with 13 bases spanning the gap. CDR3 length equals 15 residues. The source material was peripheral blood. The sequence derives from a human donor with acute or convalescent COVID-19. The donor label of this sample is uncertain. This rearrangement joins TRBV2 to TRBJ2-2; D ambiguous. CDR3 region: CASSMGQSNTGELFF. In DNA, the CDR3 is TGTGCCAGCTCAATGGGCCAGTCGAACACCGGGGAGCTGTTTTTT.